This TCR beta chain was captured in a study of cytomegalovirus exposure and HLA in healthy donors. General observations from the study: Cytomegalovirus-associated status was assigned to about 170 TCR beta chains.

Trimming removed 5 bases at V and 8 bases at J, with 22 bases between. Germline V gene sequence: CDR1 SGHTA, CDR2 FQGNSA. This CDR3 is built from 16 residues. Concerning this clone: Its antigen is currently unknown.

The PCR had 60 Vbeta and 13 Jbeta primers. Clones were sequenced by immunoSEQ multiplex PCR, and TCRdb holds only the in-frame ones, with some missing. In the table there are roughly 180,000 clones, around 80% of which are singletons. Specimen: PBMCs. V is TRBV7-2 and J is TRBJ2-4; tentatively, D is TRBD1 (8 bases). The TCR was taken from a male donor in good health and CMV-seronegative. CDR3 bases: TGTGCCAGCAGCCCTCACATTGACAGGGGAGGGTACATTCAGTACTTC. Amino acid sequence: CASSPHIDRGGYIQYF. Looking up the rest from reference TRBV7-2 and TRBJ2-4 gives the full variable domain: GAGVSQSPSNKVTEKGKDVELRCDPISGHTALYWYRQSLGQGLEFLIYFQGNSAPDKSGLPSDRFSAERTGGSVSTLTIQRTQQEDSAVYLCASSPHIDRGGYIQYFGAGTRLSVL.